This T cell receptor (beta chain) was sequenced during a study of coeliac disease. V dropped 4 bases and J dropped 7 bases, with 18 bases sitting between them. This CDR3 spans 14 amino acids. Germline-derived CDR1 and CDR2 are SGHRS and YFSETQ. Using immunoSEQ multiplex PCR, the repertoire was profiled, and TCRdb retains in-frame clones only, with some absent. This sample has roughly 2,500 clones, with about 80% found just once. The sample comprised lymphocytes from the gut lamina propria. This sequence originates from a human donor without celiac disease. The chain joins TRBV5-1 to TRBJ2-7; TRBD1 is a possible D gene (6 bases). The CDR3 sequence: CASSVVVGALEQYF. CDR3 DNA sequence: TGCGCCAGCAGCGTCGTGGTGGGGGCGTTGGAGCAGTACTTC.